The 21 T cell receptor beta chains below come from one sample, sequenced in a study of blood T cell repertoires in COVID-19. TCRdb's copy holds only in-frame clones and misses some; the assay was immunoSEQ multiplex PCR. The profile shows fewer than 70,000 clones, almost 85% of them singletons. The sample taken for sequencing was peripheral blood. The source of these receptors is a man aged 50 to 60 with acute or convalescent COVID-19.

The chain employs TRBV7-2 and TRBJ2-1, with a possible D match to TRBD1 (6 bases). The V end was cut by 0 bases, the J end by 9 bases, with 9 bases between. Germline V gene sequence: CDR1 SGHTA, CDR2 FQGNSA. The CDR3 has 13 residues. This CDR3 reads CASSLAGGGEQFF. DNA for the CDR3: TGTGCCAGCAGCTTAGCAGGGGGTGGTGAGCAGTTCTTC.

V gene TRBV3-1 (or the pseudogene TRBV3-2) combines with J gene TRBJ2-3, with D hard to call. The germline CDR1 and CDR2 sequences are LGHDT and YNNKEL (reference sequence). The CDR3 contains 17 residues. The V gene lost 1 base and the J gene lost 1 base, with 15 bases spanning the gap. The CDR3, as DNA: TGTGCCAGCAGCCAAGCAGACTGGCCTCAAGGCACAGATACGCAGTATTTT. Its translation is CASSQADWPQGTDTQYF.

The genes are TRBV27 and TRBJ2-7, with 8 bases aligning to TRBD1. Germline assignment: CDR1 MNHEY and CDR2 SMNVEV (reference sequence). Trimming at V came to 4 bases and at J to 4 bases, leaving 6 bases not matched to a gene. The CDR3 is 14 residues long. The CDR3 region has the DNA TGTGCCAGCAGTTCGACAGGGGAGCGGTACGAGCAGTACTTC. It is translated as CASSSTGERYEQYF.

The J gene is TRBJ1-5, the V gene TRBV7-2, with a weak D call TRBD1 (6 bases). The V gene's germline CDR1 is SGHTA and CDR2 FQGNSA. V dropped 5 bases and J dropped 9 bases, with 20 bases sitting between them. CDR3 length: 15 residues. CDR3 bases: TGTGCCAGCAGCCACCGGGGGGACACAGGACCGCCCCAGCATTTT. Protein: CASSHRGDTGPPQHF.

Only one count was recorded for this clone. V gene TRBV5-6 combines with J gene TRBJ2-3; tentatively, D is TRBD1 (6 bases). The CDR3 is 14 residues long. Trimming pared 4 bases from V and 4 bases from J, leaving 13 bases between. The germline V gene encodes CDR1 SGHDT and CDR2 YYEEEE. CDR3 loop: CASSVDSGSDTQYF. The CDR3 coding sequence is TGTGCCAGCAGCGTGGACAGTGGTTCAGATACGCAGTATTTT.

This chain uses TRBV29-1 with TRBJ2-3, with 7 bases that match TRBD2. This CDR3 region has 14 residues. Germline V CDR1 and CDR2: SQVTM, ANQGSEA. The CDR3 loop reads CSSPGGPMADTQYF. CDR3 bases: TGCAGTTCGCCGGGGGGTCCTATGGCAGATACGCAGTATTTT.

The V call is TRBV5-1, the J call TRBJ2-1, with 7 bases lining up with TRBD1. The CDR3 has 14 amino acids. Germline V gene lookup returns CDR1 SGHRS and CDR2 YFSETQ. The trim removed 4 bases at V and 3 bases at J, leaving 4 bases unmatched. The chain's CDR3 is CASSMGQIYNEQFF. CDR3 DNA: TGCGCCAGCAGCATGGGACAGATCTACAATGAGCAGTTCTTC. Variable domain in full (rest from reference TRBV5-1 and TRBJ2-1): KAGVTQTPRYLIKTRGQQVTLSCSPISGHRSVSWYQQTPGQGLQFLFEYFSETQRNKGNFPGRFSGRQFSNSRSEMNVSTLELGDSALYLCASSMGQIYNEQFFGPGTRLTVL.

The V call is TRBV5-1, the J call TRBJ1-2; possibly TRBD1 for D (5 bases). The CDR3 length is 14 residues. V was pared by 0 bases and J by 8 bases, with 14 bases between. Per germline, CDR1 SGHRS and CDR2 YFSETQ. The CDR3: CASSLGLSQGGYTF. CDR3 sequence (DNA): TGCGCCAGCAGCTTGGGGCTTTCTCAGGGCGGCTACACCTTC.

This chain links TRBV13 with TRBJ2-3; TRBD2 matches at 14 bases. The germline CDR1 and CDR2 sequences are PRHDT and FYEKMQ (reference sequence). V lost 3 bases to trimming and J lost 4 bases; unmatched junction nucleotides: 6. The CDR3 has 17 amino acids. The CDR3 protein is CASSFGTSGGLSDTQYF. The CDR3 nucleotides read TGTGCCAGCAGCTTCGGGACTAGCGGGGGTTTGTCAGATACGCAGTATTTT.

The rearrangement uses TRBV4-2 and TRBJ1-2; TRBD1 matches 9 bases. Germline trimming cut 0 bases from V and 6 bases from J; bases unmatched to any gene: 8. This CDR3 spans 16 amino acids. CDR1 is LGHNA and CDR2 is YNFKEQ in the germline V gene. This CDR3 reads CASSQDLRTGENGYTF. In DNA, the CDR3 is TGTGCCAGCAGCCAAGATCTACGGACAGGGGAAAATGGCTACACCTTC.

The chain joins TRBV27 to TRBJ1-2, with D uncertain. Between the trimmed V and J ends, which lost 0 bases and 7 bases, there was a span of 12 bases. CDR3 length: 14 amino acids. Germline-derived CDR1 and CDR2 are MNHEY and SMNVEV (reference sequence). The CDR3 region has the DNA TGTGCCAGCAGTTTATCTCCGGGATTTTCTGGCTACACCTTC. It encodes CASSLSPGFSGYTF.

The chain joins TRBV27 to TRBJ2-2; TRBD1 aligns across 8 bases. This CDR3 is 13 amino acids long. V was clipped by 6 bases and J by 8 bases; unmatched bases: 5. Germline V gives CDR1 MNHEY, CDR2 SMNVEV (reference sequence). The CDR3 DNA follows: TGTGCCAGCAGACCCTGGACAGGGGGGGAGCTGTTTTTT. Translation: CASRPWTGGELFF.

The chain carries TRBV4-2 and TRBJ2-7, with D possibly TRBD2 on 5 matching bases. Germline lookup yields CDR1 LGHNA and CDR2 YNFKEQ. The CDR3 sequence is 13 residues long. V lost 2 bases and J 2 bases, leaving 7 bases between the germline ends. The CDR3 bases are TGTGCCAGCAGCCAACCCGGGACCTACGAGCAGTACTTC. It codes for CASSQPGTYEQYF.

J is TRBJ1-4 and V is TRBV5-1; D is undetermined. Trimming shortened V by 4 bases and J by 3 bases, and 7 bases separated the two germline ends. Germline CDR1 SGHRS, CDR2 YFSETQ. The length of the CDR3 is 13 residues. The CDR3 DNA reads TGCGCCAGCAGCCGAGGGTCTAATGAAAAACTGTTTTTT. This translates into CASSRGSNEKLFF.

The chain uses TRBV7-9 and TRBJ2-2; D call uncertain. The CDR3 spans 12 residues. Trimming shortened V by 2 bases and J by 7 bases, and 5 bases separated the two germline ends. Germline CDR1 SEHNR, CDR2 FQNEAQ (reference sequence). The CDR3 loop is CASSLQDGELFF. For the CDR3, the DNA is TGTGCCAGCAGCTTACAGGACGGGGAGCTGTTTTTT.

This sequence joins TRBV6-5 and TRBJ1-5; 9 bases agree with TRBD1. This CDR3 is 14 amino acids long. Per the germline V gene, CDR1 is MNHEY and CDR2 is SVGAGI. V dropped 5 bases and J dropped 2; count of bases not matched to a gene: 1. The CDR3 protein is CASSHRGRNQPQHF. Here the CDR3 DNA reads TGTGCCAGCAGTCACAGGGGGCGCAATCAGCCCCAGCATTTT.

This clone appeared a single time. This sequence joins TRBV19 and TRBJ2-2; no clear D. The CDR3 consists of 11 residues. Trimming cost V 6 bases and J 8 bases, with 7 bases left between them. CDR1 and CDR2 (germline): LNHDA, SQIVND (reference sequence). The CDR3 DNA reads as TGTGCCAGTAGAATCAGGGGGGAGCTGTTTTTT. Translating gives CASRIRGELFF.

The chain joins TRBV2 to TRBJ1-1; 7 bases line up with TRBD1. The CDR3 is 13 amino acids. The junction had 8 bases not matched to a gene; V was cut back by 3 bases and J by 10 bases. Germline CDR1 reads SNHLY; CDR2 reads FYNNEI. CDR3 residues: CASSDLLEGAAFF. The CDR3 nucleotides are TGTGCCAGCAGTGACCTTTTGGAGGGGGCAGCTTTCTTT.

This clone was picked up a small number of times. This chain uses TRBV13 with TRBJ1-1; 7 positions match TRBD1. CDR3 length: 15 amino acids. The J segment lost 0 bases and the V segment lost 5 bases, leaving 6 bases of the junction unmatched. Germline CDR1 reads PRHDT; CDR2 reads FYEKMQ (reference sequence). This CDR3 reads CASSPRDRMNTEAFF. CDR3 sequence (DNA): TGTGCCAGCAGCCCACGGGACAGAATGAACACTGAAGCTTTCTTT.

J is TRBJ2-3 and V is TRBV2, with 10 bases identical to TRBD2. The ends lost 6 bases at V and 5 bases at J; junction bases unmatched: 11. CDR1 SNHLY and CDR2 FYNNEI come from the germline V gene. The CDR3 has 16 residues. The CDR3 sequence is CASRTPASGGLDTQYF. CDR3 DNA: TGTGCCAGCAGGACTCCGGCTAGCGGGGGTTTAGATACGCAGTATTTT.

The chain joins TRBV19 to TRBJ1-5, with 8 bases aligning to TRBD1. CDR1 is LNHDA, CDR2 SQIVND, per germline (reference sequence). Losses at the gene ends were 4 bases for V and 7 bases for J; bases not matched to a gene: 6. The length of the CDR3 is 14 residues. The CDR3 nucleotides are TGTGCCAGTAGTAGCGGACAGGGAAGCCAGCCCCAGCATTTT. Translation: CASSSGQGSQPQHF.